A single sample gave rise to the 5 T cell receptor beta chains below, sequenced in a study of blood T cell repertoires in COVID-19. This table comes from immunoSEQ multiplex PCR, and its TCRdb copy is limited to in-frame clones, with some not included. The data show roughly 180,000 clones, approximately 85% seen once. The sequenced material came from peripheral blood. Receptors were obtained from a man aged 55 to 70 who had recovered from COVID-19.

V is TRBV5-4 and J is TRBJ1-1; D unclear. Trimming took 0 bases from V and 1 from J, leaving 4 bases between them. CDR1 SGHNT and CDR2 YYREEE come from the germline V gene (reference sequence). The CDR3 totals 13 residues. The CDR3 region is CASSLAWNTEAFF. CDR3 sequence (DNA): TGTGCCAGCAGCTTGGCGTGGAACACTGAAGCTTTCTTT.

The chain uses TRBV5-1 and TRBJ2-5, with 14 bases identical to TRBD2. The germline CDR1 and CDR2 sequences are SGHRS and YFSETQ. Losses at the gene ends were 4 bases for V and 2 bases for J; bases not matched to a gene: 1. This CDR3 has 15 residues. In DNA, the CDR3 is TGCGCCAGCAGCCGACTAGCGGGGGGGCAAGAGACCCAGTACTTC. Translation gives CASSRLAGGQETQYF.

This sequence joins TRBV7-9 and TRBJ2-1; tentative D call: TRBD1 (5 bases). The CDR3 runs 16 residues. Germline lookup yields CDR1 SEHNR and CDR2 FQNEAQ (reference sequence). Trimming took off 5 bases at V and 7 bases at J, with 21 bases between the two ends. The CDR3 spells CASSAADSKPGNEQFF. CDR3 sequence (DNA): TGTGCCAGCAGCGCAGCCGACAGTAAACCCGGGAATGAGCAGTTCTTC.

CDR3 nucleotides: TGTGCCAGCAGCCAATTTACAGGGATGGGCACTGAAGCTTTCTTT. Amino acid sequence: CASSQFTGMGTEAFF. This rearrangement joins TRBV9 to TRBJ1-1; D perhaps matches TRBD1 (6 bases). The CDR3 sequence is 15 residues long. The V gene lost 4 bases and the J gene lost 4 bases, with 17 bases spanning the gap. The V gene's germline CDR1 is SGDLS and CDR2 YYNGEE.

The chain couples TRBV11-2 to TRBJ2-2; possibly TRBD2 for D (6 bases). Trimming left V 3 bases short and J 4 bases short, with 12 bases between. The CDR3 runs 15 residues. Germline lookup yields CDR1 SGHAT and CDR2 FQNNGV. The CDR3 is CASSFWRGGTGELFF. Written as DNA, the CDR3 is TGTGCCAGCAGCTTTTGGCGGGGAGGCACCGGGGAGCTGTTTTTT.